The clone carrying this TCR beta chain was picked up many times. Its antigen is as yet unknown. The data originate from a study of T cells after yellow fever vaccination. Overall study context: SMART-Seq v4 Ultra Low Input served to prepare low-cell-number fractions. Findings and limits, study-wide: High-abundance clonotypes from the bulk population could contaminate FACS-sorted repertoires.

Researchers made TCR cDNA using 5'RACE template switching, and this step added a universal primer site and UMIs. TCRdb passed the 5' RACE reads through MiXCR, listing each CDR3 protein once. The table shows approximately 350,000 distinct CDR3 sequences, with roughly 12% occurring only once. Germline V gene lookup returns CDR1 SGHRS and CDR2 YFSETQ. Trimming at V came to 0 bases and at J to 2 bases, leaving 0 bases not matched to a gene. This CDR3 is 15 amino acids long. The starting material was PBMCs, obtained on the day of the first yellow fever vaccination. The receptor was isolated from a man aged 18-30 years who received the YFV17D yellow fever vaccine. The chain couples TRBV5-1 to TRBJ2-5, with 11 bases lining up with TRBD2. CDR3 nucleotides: TGCGCCAGCAGCTTGGTAGCGGGGGGGCAAGAGACCCAGTACTTC. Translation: CASSLVAGGQETQYF.